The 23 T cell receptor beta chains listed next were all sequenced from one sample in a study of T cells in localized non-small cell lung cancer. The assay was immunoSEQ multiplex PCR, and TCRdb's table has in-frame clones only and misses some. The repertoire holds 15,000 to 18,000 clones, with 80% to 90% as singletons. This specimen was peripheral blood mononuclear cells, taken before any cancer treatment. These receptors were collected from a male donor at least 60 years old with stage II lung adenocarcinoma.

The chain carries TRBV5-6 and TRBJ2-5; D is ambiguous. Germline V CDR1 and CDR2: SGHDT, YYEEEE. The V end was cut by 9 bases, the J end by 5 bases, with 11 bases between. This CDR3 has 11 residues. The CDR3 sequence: CATTAGETQYF. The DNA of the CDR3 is TGTGCCACCACCGCCGGGGAGACCCAGTACTTC.

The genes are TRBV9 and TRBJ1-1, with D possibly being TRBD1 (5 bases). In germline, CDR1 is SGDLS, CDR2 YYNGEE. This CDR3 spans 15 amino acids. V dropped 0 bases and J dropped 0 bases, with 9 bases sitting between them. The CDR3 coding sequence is TGTGCCAGCAGCGTAGGCGACAGACTGAACACTGAAGCTTTCTTT. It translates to CASSVGDRLNTEAFF.

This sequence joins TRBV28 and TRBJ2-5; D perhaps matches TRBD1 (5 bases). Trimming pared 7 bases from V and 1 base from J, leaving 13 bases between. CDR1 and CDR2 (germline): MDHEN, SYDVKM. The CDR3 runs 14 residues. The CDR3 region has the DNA TGTGCCAGCACCCTGGGCAGGGTCCAAGAGACCCAGTACTTC. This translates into CASTLGRVQETQYF.

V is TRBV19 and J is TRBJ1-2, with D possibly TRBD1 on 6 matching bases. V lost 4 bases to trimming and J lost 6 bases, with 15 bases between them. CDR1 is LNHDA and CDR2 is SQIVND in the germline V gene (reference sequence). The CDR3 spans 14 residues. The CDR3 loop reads CASSRPTGRHGYTF. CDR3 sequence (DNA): TGTGCCAGTAGTAGACCTACAGGGAGGCATGGCTACACCTTC.

CDR3: CAIKADYGYTF. Written as DNA, the CDR3 is TGTGCCATCAAGGCAGATTATGGCTACACCTTC. The chain joins TRBV10-3 to TRBJ1-2; D is ambiguous. With 7 bases removed from V and 5 bases from J, the gap between germline ends came to 8 bases. Germline V CDR1 and CDR2: ENHRY, SYGVKD. The CDR3 sequence is 11 residues long.

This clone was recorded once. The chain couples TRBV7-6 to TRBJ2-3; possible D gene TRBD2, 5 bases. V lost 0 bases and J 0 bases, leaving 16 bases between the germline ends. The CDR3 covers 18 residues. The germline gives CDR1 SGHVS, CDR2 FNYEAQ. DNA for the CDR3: TGTGCCAGCAGCTTAGCGACCGCCTCTCCGGGAAGCACAGATACGCAGTATTTT. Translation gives CASSLATASPGSTDTQYF.

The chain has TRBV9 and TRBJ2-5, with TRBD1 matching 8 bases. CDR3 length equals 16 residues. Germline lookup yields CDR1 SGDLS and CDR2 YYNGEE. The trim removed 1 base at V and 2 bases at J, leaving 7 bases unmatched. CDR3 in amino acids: CASSVRDRFPQETQYF. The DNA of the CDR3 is TGTGCCAGCAGCGTAAGGGACAGGTTTCCACAAGAGACCCAGTACTTC.

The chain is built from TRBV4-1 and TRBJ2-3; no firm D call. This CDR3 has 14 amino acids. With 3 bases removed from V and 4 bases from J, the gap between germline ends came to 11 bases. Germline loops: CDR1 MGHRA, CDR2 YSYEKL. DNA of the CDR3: TGCGCCAGCAGCCAGTTAGGAGAGTCAGATACGCAGTATTTT. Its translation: CASSQLGESDTQYF.

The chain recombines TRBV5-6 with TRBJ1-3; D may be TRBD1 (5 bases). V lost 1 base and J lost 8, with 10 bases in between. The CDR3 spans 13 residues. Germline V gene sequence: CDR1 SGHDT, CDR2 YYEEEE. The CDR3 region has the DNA TGTGCCAGCAGCTTGTCCAGGGCTGACACCATATATTTT. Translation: CASSLSRADTIYF.

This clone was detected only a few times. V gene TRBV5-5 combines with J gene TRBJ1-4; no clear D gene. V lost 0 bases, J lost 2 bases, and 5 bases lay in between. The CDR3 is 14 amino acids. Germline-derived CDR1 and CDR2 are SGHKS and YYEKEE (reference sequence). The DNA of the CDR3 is TGTGCCAGCAGCTTGGAAGGGACTAATGAAAAACTGTTTTTT. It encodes CASSLEGTNEKLFF.

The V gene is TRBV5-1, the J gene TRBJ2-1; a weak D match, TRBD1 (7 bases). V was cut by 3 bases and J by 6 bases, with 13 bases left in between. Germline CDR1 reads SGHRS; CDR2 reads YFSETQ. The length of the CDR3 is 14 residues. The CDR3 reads CASSSRQGLNEQFF. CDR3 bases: TGCGCCAGCAGCTCCCGACAGGGACTCAATGAGCAGTTCTTC.

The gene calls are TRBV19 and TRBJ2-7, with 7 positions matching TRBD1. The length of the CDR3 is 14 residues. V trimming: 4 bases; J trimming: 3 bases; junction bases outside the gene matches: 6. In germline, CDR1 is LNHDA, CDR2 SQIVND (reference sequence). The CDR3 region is CASSTGDSNYEQYF. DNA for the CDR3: TGTGCCAGTAGTACAGGGGACAGCAACTACGAGCAGTACTTC. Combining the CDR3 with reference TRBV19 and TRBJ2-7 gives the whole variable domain DGGITQSPKYLFRKEGQNVTLSCEQNLNHDAMYWYRQDPGQGLRLIYYSQIVNDFQKGDIAEGYSVSREKKESFPLTVTSAQKNPTAFYLCASSTGDSNYEQYFGPGTRLTVT.

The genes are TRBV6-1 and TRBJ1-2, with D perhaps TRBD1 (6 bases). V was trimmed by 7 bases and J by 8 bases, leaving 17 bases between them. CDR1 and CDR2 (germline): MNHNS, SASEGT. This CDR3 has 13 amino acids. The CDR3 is CASMLSRGQGYTF. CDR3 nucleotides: TGTGCCAGCATGTTGAGTAGGGGACAAGGCTACACCTTC.

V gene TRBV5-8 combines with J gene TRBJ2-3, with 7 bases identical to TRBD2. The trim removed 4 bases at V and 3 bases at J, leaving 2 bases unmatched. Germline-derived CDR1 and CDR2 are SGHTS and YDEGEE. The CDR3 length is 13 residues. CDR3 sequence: CASSLSGTDTQYF. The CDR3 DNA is TGTGCCAGCAGCCTTAGCGGGACAGATACGCAGTATTTT.

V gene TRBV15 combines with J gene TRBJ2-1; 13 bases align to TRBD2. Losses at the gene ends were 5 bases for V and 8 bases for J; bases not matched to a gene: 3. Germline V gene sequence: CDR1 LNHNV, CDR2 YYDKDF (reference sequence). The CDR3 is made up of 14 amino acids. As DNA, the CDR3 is TGTGCCACCAGCTGGACTAGCGGGAGCTATGAGCAGTTCTTC. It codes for CATSWTSGSYEQFF.

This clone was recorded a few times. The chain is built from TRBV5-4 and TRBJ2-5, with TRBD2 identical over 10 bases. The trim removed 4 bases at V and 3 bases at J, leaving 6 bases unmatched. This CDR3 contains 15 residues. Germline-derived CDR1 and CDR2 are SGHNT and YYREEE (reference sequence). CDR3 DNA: TGTGCCAGCAGCCACCTAGCGGGAGTGGAAGAGACCCAGTACTTC. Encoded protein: CASSHLAGVEETQYF.

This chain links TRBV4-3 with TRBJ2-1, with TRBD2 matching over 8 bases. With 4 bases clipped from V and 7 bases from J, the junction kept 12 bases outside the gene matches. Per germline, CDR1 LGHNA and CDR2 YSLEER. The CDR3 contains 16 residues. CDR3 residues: CASSPNPGLVANEQFF. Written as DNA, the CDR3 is TGCGCCAGCAGCCCCAATCCGGGACTAGTCGCAAATGAGCAGTTCTTC.

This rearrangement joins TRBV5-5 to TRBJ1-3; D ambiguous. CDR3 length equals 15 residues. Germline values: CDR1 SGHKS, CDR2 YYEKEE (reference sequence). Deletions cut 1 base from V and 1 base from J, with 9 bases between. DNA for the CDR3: TGTGCCAGCAGCTTGATGTTGAAATCTGGAAACACCATATATTTT. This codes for CASSLMLKSGNTIYF.

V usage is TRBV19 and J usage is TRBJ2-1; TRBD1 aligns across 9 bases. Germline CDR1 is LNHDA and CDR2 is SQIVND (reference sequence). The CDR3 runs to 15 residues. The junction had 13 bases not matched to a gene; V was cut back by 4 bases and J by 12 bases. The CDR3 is CASSTGTGQMYGQFF. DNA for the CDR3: TGTGCCAGTAGTACTGGGACAGGGCAGATGTACGGGCAGTTCTTC.

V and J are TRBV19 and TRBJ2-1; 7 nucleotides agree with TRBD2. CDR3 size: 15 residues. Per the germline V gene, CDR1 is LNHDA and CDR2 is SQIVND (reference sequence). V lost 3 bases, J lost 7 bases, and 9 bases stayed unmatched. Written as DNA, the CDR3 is TGTGCCAGTAGTATTCCGGGGAGGGCCGGGAATGAGCAGTTCTTC. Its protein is CASSIPGRAGNEQFF.

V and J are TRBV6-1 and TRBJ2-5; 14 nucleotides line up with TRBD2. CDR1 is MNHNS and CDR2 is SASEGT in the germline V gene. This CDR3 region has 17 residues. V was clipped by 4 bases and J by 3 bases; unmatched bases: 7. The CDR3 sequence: CASSGGLAGAPEETQYF. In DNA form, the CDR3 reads TGTGCCAGCAGTGGGGGACTAGCGGGAGCACCCGAAGAGACCCAGTACTTC.

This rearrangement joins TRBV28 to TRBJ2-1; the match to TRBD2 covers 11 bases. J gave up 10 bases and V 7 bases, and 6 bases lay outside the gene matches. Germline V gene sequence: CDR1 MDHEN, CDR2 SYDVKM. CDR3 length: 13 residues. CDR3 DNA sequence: TGTGCCAGCACACTTAGCGGGGGGGCGGAGCAGTTCTTC. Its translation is CASTLSGGAEQFF.

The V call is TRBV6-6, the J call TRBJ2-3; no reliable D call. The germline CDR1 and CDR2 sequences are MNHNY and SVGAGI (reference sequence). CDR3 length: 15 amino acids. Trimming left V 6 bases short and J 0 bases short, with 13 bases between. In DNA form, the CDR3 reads TGTGCCAGCAGCCGGAGAGTACGTAGCACAGATACGCAGTATTTT. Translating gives CASSRRVRSTDTQYF.